This T cell receptor beta chain was obtained from a study of shared clonotypes between healthy human individuals. Measured with immunoSEQ multiplex PCR; TCRdb has only the in-frame clones, and not every one. The data show roughly 570,000 clones, with roughly 98% seen just once and roughly 0.29% held by the top ten. CD45RO-negative cells were positively selected for CCR7, leaving out terminally differentiated effector memory CD45RA+ cells. V was trimmed by 1 base and J by 3 bases, leaving 9 bases between them. This CDR3 is 15 amino acids long. The germline CDR1 and CDR2 sequences are MGHRA and YSYEKL.

This TCR was recovered from a man younger than 40 in good health. Sequencing was done on a sample of naive CD8+ T cells sorted from blood. The J gene is TRBJ2-2, the V gene TRBV4-1, with a weak D call TRBD1 (6 bases). CDR3 sequence: CASSQGAGDTGELFF. CDR3 nucleotides: TGCGCCAGCAGCCAAGGCGCAGGGGACACCGGGGAGCTGTTTTTT.